This T cell receptor beta chain came from a study of Ad26.COV2.S vaccination and SARS-CoV-2 variants. The wider study: The vaccine Ad26.COV2.S was put into the muscle once, or twice with 56 days between.

Findings and limits, study-wide: Comparability of non-spike TCR breadth was observed across vaccine and placebo recipients. Analyses of TCR breadth and depth may have underestimated total T cell responses.

Comments on this clone: What it binds is unknown.

Here immunoSEQ multiplex PCR was the method, and the copy in TCRdb shows in-frame clones only, minus some. The sample lists about 320,000 clones, about 86% occurring once. Germline values: CDR1 MNHEY, CDR2 SVGAGI. The CDR3 is made up of 12 amino acids. Trimming stripped 2 bases from V and 8 bases from J, with 9 bases between. Treatment defined: 15 to 20 received Ad26.COV2.S at low or high dose, single or two shots; several received placebo; per-sample allocation not given. After the first vaccine or placebo injection, samples were drawn on day 63. Cohort 1b enrolled adults aged 18-55 years in Boston. The sample here was peripheral blood, taken in a trial of Ad26.COV2.S vaccine versus placebo. The TCR originated in a person between 18 and 65 years old who received the Ad26.COV2.S COVID-19 vaccine or a placebo. This chain links TRBV6-5 with TRBJ1-1, with D possibly TRBD1 on 5 matching bases. The CDR3 is CASSYRGREAFF. The CDR3 DNA sequence: TGTGCCAGCAGTTACCGGGGCAGGGAAGCTTTCTTT.